The rows below give T cell receptor beta chains drawn from one sample of a study of cytomegalovirus exposure and HLA in healthy donors. Using immunoSEQ multiplex PCR, the repertoire was profiled, and TCRdb retains in-frame clones only, with some absent. The sample includes 120,000 or so clones, 89% of them seen just once. The specimen sequenced was PBMCs. All receptors come from a woman aged 18-29 years in good health and CMV-seronegative. Both conserved end residues are part of each CDR3. Each record gives: V gene, CDR3 length, J gene, CDR3 protein.

TRBV7-2	15	TRBJ2-7	CASSGRGLAGYEQYF
TRBV27	16	TRBJ2-1	CASRISVAGGPFEQFF
TRBV27	14	TRBJ2-5	CASRIRGLGETQYF
TRBV5-6	14	TRBJ2-1	CASSLDAGRNEQFF
TRBV4-1	14	TRBJ1-5	CASSQDLAGQPQHF
TRBV10-3	15	TRBJ2-1	CAISESTSGSNEQFF
TRBV14	12	TRBJ1-2	CASSQVTEGYTF
TRBV5-5	15	TRBJ2-7	CASSLAPAAPYEQYF
TRBV27	14	TRBJ1-2	CASSLQGAGYGYTF
TRBV14	15	TRBJ2-7	CASSQRTGPIYEQYF
TRBV7-9	13	TRBJ1-1	CASSSPMEGEAFF
TRBV7-3	13	TRBJ1-1	CASSADRLTEAFF
TRBV5-6	17	TRBJ2-7	CASSSMGLTDRSYEQYF
TRBV7-2	14	TRBJ2-1	CASSGSGRDNEQFF
TRBV5-1	15	TRBJ2-7	CASSSGLALSYEQYF
TRBV7-9	13	TRBJ2-1	CASSPLGLAAIFF
TRBV12-5	13	TRBJ2-7	CASLWGRSPEQYF
TRBV4-1	17	TRBJ2-1	CASSQVLARASYNEQFF
TRBV6-4	14	TRBJ2-3	CASSPGLAGDTQYF
TRBV18	15	TRBJ2-1	CASSPGEGVYNEQFF
TRBV7-3	14	TRBJ2-5	CASSPRYTEETQYF
TRBV18	13	TRBJ2-7	CASSLSHSYEQYF
TRBV15	13	TRBJ2-1	CATSSPLAEEQFF
TRBV27	16	TRBJ2-7	CASSSRPGRAVYEQYF
TRBV4-1	16	TRBJ2-2	CASSQGGRGNTGELFF
TRBV2	15	TRBJ2-5	CASSRTSGFQETQYF
TRBV6-1	15	TRBJ2-1	CASSVGAGGYNEQFF
TRBV2	14	TRBJ2-7	CASSKGQGTGEQYF
TRBV6-5	15	TRBJ2-5	CASTKLYRGQATQYF
TRBV28	15	TRBJ2-7	CASSFRGTRYYEQYF
TRBV5-4	13	TRBJ1-4	CASSSATNEKLFF